This T cell receptor beta chain emerged from a study of T cells in Graves' hyperthyroidism and ophthalmopathy. Germline CDR1 is DFQATT and CDR2 is SNEGSKA (reference sequence). Trimming left V 1 base short and J 0 bases short, with 13 bases between. CDR3 length: 15 amino acids. TCR beta CDR3 region amplification was performed from RNA transcripts. HTBI primers were employed in a first-round RT-PCR of the TCR CDR3. TCRdb used MiXCR to reprocess the multiplex PCR reads, holding one entry per CDR3 protein. This sample has about 350,000 distinct CDR3 sequences, with approximately 15% found just once. Study results and caveats: Within blood appeared most thyroid clonotypes that had expanded above 0.001.

Those patients with uncontrolled infection, other autoimmune disease, pregnancy or lactation were excluded. The PBMCs had their origin in approximately 10 ml of fresh peripheral blood. This clonotype was seen ten or more times. Antigen unknown. The sequence came from a woman between 25 and 40 years old with Graves' hyperthyroidism. The source material was blood. This chain connects TRBV20-1 to TRBJ2-7; D is unresolved. The DNA of the CDR3 is TGCAGTGCTAGAGGCCCCCCGATGAGCTCCTACGAGCAGTACTTC. This codes for CSARGPPMSSYEQYF.